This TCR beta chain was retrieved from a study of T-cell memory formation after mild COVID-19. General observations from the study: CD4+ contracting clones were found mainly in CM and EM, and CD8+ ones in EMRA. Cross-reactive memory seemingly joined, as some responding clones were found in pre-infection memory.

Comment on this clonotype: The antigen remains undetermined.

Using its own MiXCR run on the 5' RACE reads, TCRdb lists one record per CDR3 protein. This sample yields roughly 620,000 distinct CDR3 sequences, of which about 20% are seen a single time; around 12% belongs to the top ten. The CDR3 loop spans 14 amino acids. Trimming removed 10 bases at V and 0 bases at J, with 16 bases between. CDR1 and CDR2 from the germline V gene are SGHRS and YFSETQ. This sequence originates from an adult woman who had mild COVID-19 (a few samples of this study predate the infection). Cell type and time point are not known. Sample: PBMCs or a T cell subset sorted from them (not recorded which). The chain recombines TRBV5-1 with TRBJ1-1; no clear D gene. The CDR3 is CASSDPSMNTEAFF. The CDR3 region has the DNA TGCGCCTCGAGCGATCCCTCCATGAACACTGAAGCTTTCTTT. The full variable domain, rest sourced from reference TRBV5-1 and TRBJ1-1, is KAGVTQTPRYLIKTRGQQVTLSCSPISGHRSVSWYQQTPGQGLQFLFEYFSETQRNKGNFPGRFSGRQFSNSRSEMNVSTLELGDSALYLCASSDPSMNTEAFFGQGTRLTVV.